This T cell receptor (beta chain) was sequenced in a study of OX40 agonist ivuxolimab in advanced cancers. This clone was seen only once. The assay was immunoSEQ multiplex PCR, and TCRdb's table has in-frame clones only and misses some. This sample has over 80,000 clones, with 75% to 95% found just once. The germline gives CDR1 SGHVS, CDR2 FNYEAQ. This CDR3 spans 18 amino acids. Germline trimming cut 5 bases from V and 4 bases from J; bases unmatched to any gene: 17. This rearrangement joins TRBV7-6 to TRBJ2-1, with TRBD2 identical over 7 bases. The sample was CD4+ or CD8+ T cells sorted from blood, taken in a trial of the OX40 agonist ivuxolimab. The clonotype comes from an adult with an advanced solid tumor such as melanoma, head and neck, liver or kidney cancer. The CDR3 sequence: CASSRATGGPVGYNEQFF. Written as DNA, the CDR3 is TGTGCCAGCAGCCGAGCTACGGGGGGTCCGGTTGGGTACAATGAGCAGTTCTTC.